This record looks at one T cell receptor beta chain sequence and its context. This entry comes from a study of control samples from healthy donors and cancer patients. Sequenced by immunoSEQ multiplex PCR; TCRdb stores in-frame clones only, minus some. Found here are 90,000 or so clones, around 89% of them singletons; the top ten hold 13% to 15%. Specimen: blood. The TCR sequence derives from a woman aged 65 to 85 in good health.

The CDR3 nucleotides are TGTGCCAGCAGTTACTTGGAGGGGGGCACTGAAGCTTTCTTT. It codes for CASSYLEGGTEAFF. V gene TRBV6-6 combines with J gene TRBJ1-1; D might be TRBD1 (6 bases). The CDR3 has 14 residues. V was shortened by 1 base and J by 4 bases, with 10 bases between the two germline ends. The germline gives CDR1 MNHNY, CDR2 SVGAGI (reference sequence).